This record covers a single T cell receptor (beta chain). This clone has a single count. What antigen it recognizes has not been identified. One base away there is no much larger clone; base qualities are not given. The sample comes from a study of OX40 agonist ivuxolimab in advanced cancers. Regarding the study in general: Ivuxolimab, which targeted the costimulatory receptor OX40 (CD134), was an agonistic, fully human IgG2 monoclonal antibody. In the dose-escalation cohort, 82.7% of patients were male, and the mean age was roughly 60 years, with a range of about 23 to 85. Of the roughly 50 dose-escalation patients, hepatocellular carcinoma was present in around 20, melanoma in roughly 15, renal cell carcinoma in 9 and head and neck cancer in 9. Partial responses were achieved by three dose-escalation patients, of whom one had hepatocellular carcinoma and two had cutaneous melanoma. Patients were allowed to have had prior anti-PD-1, anti-PD-L1 or anti-CTLA-4 therapy, and more than 35% of the dose-escalation patients had been treated with checkpoint inhibitors. Intravenous ivuxolimab was administered to patients every 2 weeks at six dose levels: 0.01, 0.1, 0.3, 1.5, 3 and 10 mg/kg. The paper covers the monotherapy dose-escalation part of the phase I ivuxolimab trial, which included N of about 50 patients. The purpose of peripheral TCRbeta sequencing was to test whether ivuxolimab changed TCR sequence diversity and led to clonal T-cell expansion. The paper's findings and limits, for the study overall: At doses of 0.1 to 3.0 mg/kg, clonal expansion of both CD4+ and CD8+ T cells in blood was seen between baseline and week 6. In the 0.1-3.0 mg/kg groups, partial responders were among the patients with the lowest normalized peripheral clonal expansion, particularly in CD8+ T cells. On average, CD8+ T cells showed more expanded clones than CD4+ T cells after ivuxolimab. The antigen specificity of the peripheral T cells that underwent clonal expansion was not determined. Low levels of normalized T-cell clonal expansion were also seen in some nonresponding patients.

From the cysteine through the phenylalanine, the CDR3 covers 13 amino acids. CDR3 DNA only is kept here, 39 bases in frame from base 1. For CDR1 and CDR2, the germline V gene lists SGDLS and YYNGEE. The trim is 5 bases for V and 1 base for J, with a gap of 6 bases between the germline ends. Genomic DNA was isolated from the sorted cells so that the TCRbeta CDR3 region could be sequenced. TCRbeta CDR3 regions were sequenced using the immunoSEQ Assay. The source is immuneACCESS, and TCRdb retained only in-frame sequences with V and J called. Part of the clones is not carried over; for the studies checked, unresolved V genes explain less than half of this, and the remainder is unexplained. Recorded for this sample are about 20,000 clones; around four fifths of them occurred a single time. Approximately 58% of the sample belongs to the ten largest clones. The trial excluded patients who had a history of autoimmune disease or were on systemic immunosuppression. Peripheral blood for TCR sequencing was collected from all dose cohorts at baseline, on cycle 4 day 1, and on cycle 7 day 1. Samples came from an open-label, multicenter, first-in-human phase I dose-escalation trial of ivuxolimab. The trial enrolled adults with locally advanced or metastatic head and neck squamous cell, hepatocellular, melanoma or renal cell carcinoma. Before TCR sequencing, CD4+ T cells and CD8+ T cells from peripheral blood were sorted into separate populations.

Sequencing was performed on CD4+ or CD8+ T cells sorted from blood, taken in a trial of the OX40 agonist ivuxolimab. The sequence joins TRBV9 to TRBJ2-2; the D match is possibly TRBD1 or TRBD2, with 5 bases aligned in each. The clonotype was recovered from an adult with an advanced solid tumor such as melanoma, head and neck, liver or kidney cancer. The base sequence is TGTGCCAGCAGGGGGGAGAACACCGGGGAGCTGTTTTTT. Its protein is CASRGENTGELFF. With the portions outside the CDR3 filled from the reference TRBV9 and TRBJ2-2 genes, the complete variable region becomes DSGVTQTPKHLITATGQRVTLRCSPRSGDLSVYWYQQSLDQGLQFLIQYYNGEERAKGNILERFSAQQFPDLHSELNLSSLELGDSALYFCASRGENTGELFFGEGSRLTVL.